Below are 15 T cell receptor beta chains sequenced from a single sample in a study of esophageal squamous cell carcinoma under preoperative chemotherapy. The time point was: after preoperative PTX-NDP chemotherapy. TCRdb redid the calling of the PCR reads with MiXCR, one entry per CDR3 protein. The sample contains roughly 18,000 distinct CDR3 sequences, under 60% of which appear only once. Sample collection was performed from a patient given preoperative chemotherapy. These receptors were obtained from a human donor with esophageal squamous cell carcinoma. The donor label of this sample is uncertain.

This clonotype has ten or more counts. This sequence joins TRBV7-9 and TRBJ2-5, with TRBD2 identical over 7 bases. V was clipped by 5 bases and J by 11 bases; unmatched bases: 14. Per the germline V gene, CDR1 is SEHNR and CDR2 is FQNEAQ (reference sequence). There are 14 residues in the CDR3. The CDR3 sequence is CASSPTSSFGEQYF. CDR3 nucleotide sequence: TGTGCCAGCAGCCCGACTAGCTCCTTTGGGGAGCAGTACTTC. The full variable domain, in which reference TRBV7-9 and TRBJ2-5 provide the parts outside the CDR3, is DTGVSQNPRHKITKRGQNVTFRCDPISEHNRLYWYRQTLGQGPEFLTYFQNEAQLEKSRLLSDRFSAERPKGSFSTLEIQRTEQGDSAMYLCASSPTSSFGEQYFGPGTRLLVL.

For this clonotype: Compared with germline, one end of the junction differs, possibly owing to a read error. The genes are TRBV7-2 and TRBJ2-4, with 8 bases matching TRBD2. CDR3 length: 16 amino acids. Germline CDR1 and CDR2: SGHTA and FQGNSA. The chain's CDR3 is CASSARGGGAKDIQYF. CDR3 sequence (DNA): TGTGCCAGCAGCGCACGGGGGGGGGGGGCCAAAGACATTCAGTACTTC.

The J gene is TRBJ2-2, the V gene TRBV6-1; D is perhaps TRBD1 or TRBD2 (6 bases each). The V and J ends lost 6 bases and 16 bases respectively, with 24 bases between them. Germline assignment: CDR1 MNHNS and CDR2 SASEGT. The CDR3 sequence is 14 residues long. The CDR3 DNA reads as TGTGCCAGCAGCCTGGGACTGAGCACAGGGACGCAGTTTTTT. The encoded protein is CASSLGLSTGTQFF.

V and J are TRBV7-8 and TRBJ2-1; 11 bases match TRBD2. Looked up from germline, CDR1 is SGHVS and CDR2 is FQNEAQ. Germline trimming cut 3 bases from V and 6 bases from J; bases unmatched to any gene: 13. CDR3 length equals 18 residues. For the CDR3, the DNA is TGTGCCAGCAGCTTCTCGCGGATCATAGCGGGAGGGGCCAATGAGCAGTTCTTC. It is translated as CASSFSRIIAGGANEQFF.

With respect to this clonotype: One base away lies a much larger clone, so this may be a sequencing read error. This rearrangement joins TRBV7-3 to TRBJ2-6, with D hard to call. V was trimmed by 5 bases and J by 8 bases, leaving 16 bases between them. This CDR3 has 15 residues. Germline V gene sequence: CDR1 SGHTA, CDR2 FQGTGA. The CDR3 DNA reads TGTGCCAGCAGCCCTCGCTCGGCTTCGACCAACGTCCTGACTTTC. Translated, it gives CASSPRSASTNVLTF.

On this clonotype: Relative to the germline gene, one junction end is altered; a read error may explain this. The chain uses TRBV12-5 and TRBJ2-3; D is perhaps TRBD2 (7 bases). CDR3 length: 14 amino acids. Germline CDR1 and CDR2: LGHNT and FRNRAP. The CDR3 coding sequence is TGTGCGGGCATTTGGAGGGGGGGCACAGATACGCAGTATTTC. The encoded protein is CAGIWRGGTDTQYF.

This clonotype came up a few times. This clone may be a read error of a much larger clone one base away. The V gene is TRBV6-5, the J gene TRBJ2-1; 8 positions agree with TRBD1. The CDR3 length is 18 residues. The trim removed 5 bases at V and 10 bases at J, leaving 22 bases unmatched. Germline loops: CDR1 MNHEY, CDR2 SVGAGI. The CDR3, as DNA: TGTGCCAGCAGTAACGACGGTAATTTTGGACAGGGTTTTTACGAGCAGTTCTTC. Amino acids: CASSNDGNFGQGFYEQFF.

This clonotype was picked up a small number of times. This chain connects TRBV7-6 to TRBJ2-5; the match to TRBD2 covers 10 bases. The J call may be incorrect, as the DNA end agrees better with TRBJ2-1. Per the germline V gene, CDR1 is SGHVS and CDR2 is FNYEAQ. This CDR3 has 15 amino acids. The CDR3 bases are TGTGCCAGCAGCCCCGTTATCAGCGGGGGGGGTGAGCAGTTCTTC. Amino acid sequence: CASSPVISGGGEQFF.

This sequence joins TRBV7-2 and TRBJ2-1; 12 nucleotides match TRBD1. With the DNA end fitting TRBJ2-7 better, the J assignment may be wrong. The CDR3 consists of 14 residues. Germline loops: CDR1 SGHTA, CDR2 FQGNSA. The CDR3: CASSPGTGGYEQYF. The CDR3 DNA sequence: TGTGCCAGCAGCCCCGGGACAGGGGGCTATGAGCAGTACTTC.

This rearrangement joins TRBV11-3 to TRBJ2-4; D unresolved. The germline V gene has CDR1 SGHNT and CDR2 YENEEA. V shed 5 bases and J shed 13 bases, with 15 bases lying between them. This CDR3 region has 12 residues. As DNA, the CDR3 is TGTGCCAGCAGCCGGACGAAAAACACCCAGTACTTC. Translated: CASSRTKNTQYF.

Details on this clonotype: The missing conserved phenylalanine or tryptophan at the end of this CDR3 makes a read error likely. CDR3 amino acids: CASSFGGTQESQYS. The CDR3 bases are TGTGCCAGCAGCTTCGGCGGGACCCAAGAGTCCCAGTACTCG. The gene calls are TRBV7-2 and TRBJ2-5, with D possibly TRBD2 on 6 matching bases. Germline V CDR1 and CDR2: SGHTA, FQGNSA. There are 14 residues in the CDR3.

This clonotype was seen a few times. This rearrangement joins TRBV11-3 to TRBJ2-5, with 10 positions matching TRBD2. From germline, CDR1 is SGHNT and CDR2 YENEEA. The CDR3 length is 16 residues. The ends lost 1 base at V and 5 bases at J; junction bases unmatched: 7. CDR3 sequence: CASSLVAGGSGETQYF. CDR3 in DNA: TGTGCCAGCAGCTTAGTAGCGGGAGGAAGCGGCGAGACCCAGTACTTC.

Concerning this clonotype itself: One junction end does not reproduce the germline sequence, and a read error may be involved. J is TRBJ2-3 and V is TRBV11-3; possibly TRBD1 or TRBD2 for D (6 bases each). The end of the DNA is better explained by TRBJ2-5, so the J call may be wrong. CDR1 and CDR2 from the germline V gene are SGHNT and YENEEA. The CDR3 consists of 15 residues. CDR3 region: CARSLGGTSTDTQYF. DNA of the CDR3: TGTGCCAGGAGCTTGGGGGGCACTAGCACAGATACCCAGTACTTC.

This clonotype was recorded a few times. The chain couples TRBV4-1 to TRBJ2-1; D call uncertain. V was clipped by 1 base and J by 9 bases, with 13 bases between them. The V gene's germline CDR1 is MGHRA and CDR2 YSYEKL. The CDR3 sequence is 14 residues long. This CDR3 is CASSQVGELVEQFF. The CDR3 nucleotides read TGCGCCAGCAGCCAAGTTGGCGAGTTGGTTGAGCAGTTCTTC.

This clonotype has a handful of counts. This rearrangement joins TRBV7-8 to TRBJ2-2; D gene ambiguous. The CDR3 spans 11 residues. The V gene's germline CDR1 is SGHVS and CDR2 FQNEAQ. V dropped 5 bases and J dropped 5 bases, with 3 bases sitting between them. CDR3 loop: CASSRTGELFF. The CDR3 DNA reads as TGTGCCAGCAGCCGGACCGGGGAGCTGTTTTTT. Full variable domain (remainder filled in from reference TRBV7-8 and TRBJ2-2): GAGVSQSPRYKVAKRGQDVALRCDPISGHVSLFWYQQALGQGPEFLTYFQNEAQLDKSGLPSDRFFAERPEGSVSTLKIQRTQQEDSAVYLCASSRTGELFFGEGSRLTVL.